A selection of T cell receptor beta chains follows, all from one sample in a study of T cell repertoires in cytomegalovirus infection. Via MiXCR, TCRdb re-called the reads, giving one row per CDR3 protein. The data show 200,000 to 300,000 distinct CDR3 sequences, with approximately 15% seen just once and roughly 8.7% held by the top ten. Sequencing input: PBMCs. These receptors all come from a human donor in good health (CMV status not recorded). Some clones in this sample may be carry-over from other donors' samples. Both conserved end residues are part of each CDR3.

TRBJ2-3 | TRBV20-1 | CSARVAGGLTDTQYF
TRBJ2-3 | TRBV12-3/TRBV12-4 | CASSLASTSTDTQYF
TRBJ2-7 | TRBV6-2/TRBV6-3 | CASSYGRVNEQYF
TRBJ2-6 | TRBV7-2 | CASIVTGGSGANVLTF
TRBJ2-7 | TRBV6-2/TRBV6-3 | CASTYGASWGEQYF
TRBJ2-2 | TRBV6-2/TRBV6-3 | CASSSGRDTGELFF
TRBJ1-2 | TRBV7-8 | CASSATGNDYGYTF
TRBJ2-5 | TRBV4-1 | CASSLEAGETQYF
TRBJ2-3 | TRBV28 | CASSVFDGESTDTQYF
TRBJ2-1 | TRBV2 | CASRKRTSGGYNEQFF
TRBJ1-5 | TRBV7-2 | CASSRGTGTGGNQPQHF
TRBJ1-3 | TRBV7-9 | CASSLPVTERSSGNTIYF
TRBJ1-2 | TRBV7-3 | CASSLSLGRSGYGYTF
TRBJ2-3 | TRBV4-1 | CASSLGLAGAPTDTQYF
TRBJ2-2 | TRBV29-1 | CSVAGQGANTGELFF
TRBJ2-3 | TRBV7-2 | CASSPRLRTDTQYF
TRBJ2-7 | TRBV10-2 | CASSVPDIGYEQYF
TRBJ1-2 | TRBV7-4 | CASSISQTATRNGYTF